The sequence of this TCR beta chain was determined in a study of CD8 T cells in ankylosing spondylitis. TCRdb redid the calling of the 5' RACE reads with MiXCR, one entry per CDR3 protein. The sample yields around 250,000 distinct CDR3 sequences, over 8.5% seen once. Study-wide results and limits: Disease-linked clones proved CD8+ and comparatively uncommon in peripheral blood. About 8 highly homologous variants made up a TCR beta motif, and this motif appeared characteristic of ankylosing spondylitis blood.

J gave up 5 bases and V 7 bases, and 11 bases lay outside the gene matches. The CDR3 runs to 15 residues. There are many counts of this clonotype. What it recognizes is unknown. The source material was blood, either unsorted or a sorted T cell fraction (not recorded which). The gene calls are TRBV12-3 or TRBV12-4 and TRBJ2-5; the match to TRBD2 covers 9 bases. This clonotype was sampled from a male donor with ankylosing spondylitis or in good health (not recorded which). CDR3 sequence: CASTSGGGAVETQYF. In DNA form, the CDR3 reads TGTGCCAGCACCTCCGGCGGGGGGGCCGTGGAGACCCAGTACTTC.